One and the same sample provided the 16 T cell receptor beta chains below, sequenced in a study of T cells after yellow fever vaccination. Each CDR3 protein gets one entry after TCRdb re-called the 5' RACE reads with MiXCR. The data show 85,000 to 100,000 distinct CDR3 sequences, less than 6% seen once. This specimen was CD8+ T cells sorted from PBMCs, taken 10 days after the yellow fever booster vaccination. Every receptor here comes from a man between 18 and 35 years old who received the YFV17D yellow fever vaccine.

This clonotype appeared a few times. The V and J genes are TRBV5-1 and TRBJ2-7; 7 bases agree with TRBD1. CDR1 SGHRS and CDR2 YFSETQ come from the germline V gene. With 2 bases clipped from V and 6 bases from J, the junction kept 17 bases outside the gene matches. The CDR3 extends over 17 amino acids. CDR3: CASSFRPSEQGPVEQYF. DNA for the CDR3: TGCGCCAGCAGCTTCCGACCTTCTGAACAGGGGCCTGTCGAGCAGTACTTC. The whole variable domain, remainder taken from reference TRBV5-1 and TRBJ2-7, is KAGVTQTPRYLIKTRGQQVTLSCSPISGHRSVSWYQQTPGQGLQFLFEYFSETQRNKGNFPGRFSGRQFSNSRSEMNVSTLELGDSALYLCASSFRPSEQGPVEQYFGPGTRLTVT.

The chain employs TRBV7-8 and TRBJ1-2; TRBD1 matches at 9 bases. This CDR3 has 15 amino acids. CDR1 and CDR2 from the germline V gene are SGHVS and FQNEAQ. Trimming removed 5 bases from V and 3 bases from J; junction bases left unmatched: 7. In DNA, the CDR3 is TGTGCCAGCAGCCCCTCACAGGGGGCCCACTATGGCTACACCTTC. Residues: CASSPSQGAHYGYTF. Full variable domain (remainder filled in from reference TRBV7-8 and TRBJ1-2): GAGVSQSPRYKVAKRGQDVALRCDPISGHVSLFWYQQALGQGPEFLTYFQNEAQLDKSGLPSDRFFAERPEGSVSTLKIQRTQQEDSAVYLCASSPSQGAHYGYTFGSGTRLTVV.

This clonotype occurred a few times. The chain combines TRBV12-3 or TRBV12-4 with TRBJ1-5; 7 bases agree with TRBD1. V shed 5 bases and J 4 bases; nucleotides not matched to a gene: 5. The CDR3 extends over 14 amino acids. CDR3 nucleotide sequence: TGTGCCAGCAGTCTCTCGACAGGGAATCAGCCCCAGCATTTT. It is translated as CASSLSTGNQPQHF.

This rearrangement joins TRBV7-2 to TRBJ1-6; D is possibly TRBD1 (5 bases). Trimming took 5 bases from V and 9 from J, leaving 14 bases between them. This CDR3 comprises 14 residues. The germline V gene encodes CDR1 SGHTA and CDR2 FQGNSA. The CDR3 region has the DNA TGTGCCAGCAGCCACCGGGACGGGCTTTCACCCCTCCACTTT. The encoded protein is CASSHRDGLSPLHF.

In its sample, this clonotype was seen a few times. The V and J genes are TRBV4-3 and TRBJ2-3; D is perhaps TRBD2 (7 bases). V lost 0 bases, J lost 0 bases, and 16 bases lay in between. Germline lookup yields CDR1 LGHNA and CDR2 YSLEER. The CDR3 loop spans 18 amino acids. The CDR3 sequence: CASSQEPAGATSTDTQYF. CDR3 sequence (DNA): TGCGCCAGCAGCCAAGAACCGGCGGGGGCGACCAGCACAGATACGCAGTATTTT.

This clonotype was seen ten or more times. The chain has TRBV6-1 and TRBJ2-2, with 11 nucleotides matching TRBD2. There are 15 residues in the CDR3. Trimming took 0 bases from V and 6 from J; bases not matched to a gene: 0. The germline gives CDR1 MNHNS, CDR2 SASEGT. The CDR3 DNA reads as TGTGCCAGCAGTGAAGCTAGCGGGGGGGCCGGGGAGCTGTTTTTT. This sequence encodes CASSEASGGAGELFF.

This clonotype was counted only a few times. V and J are TRBV12-3 or TRBV12-4 and TRBJ1-1; D is ambiguous. The ends were cut back, 6 bases at V and 4 bases at J, with 6 bases in the middle. This CDR3 spans 11 amino acids. The CDR3 nucleotides read TGTGCCAGCAGCCGGACCACTGAAGCTTTCTTT. Amino acid sequence: CASSRTTEAFF.

The table lists this clonotype with a few counts. The chain combines TRBV7-3 with TRBJ2-5; 12 bases align to TRBD2. There are 15 residues in the CDR3. The junction had 3 bases not matched to a gene; V was cut back by 4 bases and J by 3 bases. Looked up from germline, CDR1 is SGHTA and CDR2 is FQGTGA. CDR3 sequence reads: CASSSWTSGKETQYF. The CDR3 DNA is TGTGCCAGCAGCTCTTGGACTAGCGGGAAAGAGACCCAGTACTTC. Complete variable domain (other parts from reference TRBV7-3 and TRBJ2-5): GAGVSQTPSNKVTEKGKYVELRCDPISGHTALYWYRQSLGQGPEFLIYFQGTGAADDSGLPNDRFFAVRPEGSVSTLKIQRTERGDSAVYLCASSSWTSGKETQYFGPGTRLLVL.

The V call is TRBV5-8, the J call TRBJ1-5; D is unclear. The V and J ends lost 0 bases and 8 bases respectively, with 9 bases between them. This CDR3 spans 13 amino acids. Per the germline V gene, CDR1 is SGHTS and CDR2 is YDEGEE. For the CDR3, the DNA is TGTGCCAGCAGCTTGGTGGCCGTCAAGCCCCAGCATTTT. Protein product: CASSLVAVKPQHF. Complete variable domain (other parts from reference TRBV5-8 and TRBJ1-5): EAGVTQSPTHLIKTRGQQATLRCSPISGHTSVYWYQQALGLGLQFLLWYDEGEERNRGNFPPRFSGRQFPNYSSELNVNALELEDSALYLCASSLVAVKPQHFGDGTRLSIL.

The chain uses TRBV4-3 and TRBJ1-6, with 7 positions matching TRBD1. CDR1 is LGHNA and CDR2 is YSLEER in the germline V gene. With V trimmed by 0 bases and J by 3 bases, 2 bases remained unmatched. CDR3 length: 16 amino acids. The CDR3 protein is CASSQDWDSYNSPLHF. CDR3 in DNA: TGCGCCAGCAGCCAAGATTGGGACAGCTATAATTCACCCCTCCACTTT.

This clonotype was counted only a few times. The chain carries TRBV10-2 and TRBJ2-2; the D call may be TRBD1 or TRBD2 (6 bases each). V was pared by 7 bases and J by 5 bases, with 11 bases between. CDR3 size: 13 residues. Germline assignment: CDR1 WSHSY and CDR2 SAAADI. The CDR3 spells CASKGGRTGELFF. The DNA of the CDR3 is TGCGCCAGCAAGGGGGGAAGGACCGGGGAGCTGTTTTTT.

This clonotype has a count of ten or more. This sequence joins TRBV7-9 and TRBJ2-1; D not resolved. Trimming took 3 bases from V and 2 from J, leaving 5 bases between them. The CDR3 has 13 amino acids. The germline V gene has CDR1 SEHNR and CDR2 FQNEAQ (reference sequence). The CDR3 coding sequence is TGTGCCAGCAGCTTTGGTACCTACAATGAGCAGTTCTTC. Translating it yields CASSFGTYNEQFF.

CDR3 region: CASSATSGGASEQFF. The CDR3 bases are TGTGCCAGTAGTGCTACTAGCGGGGGGGCCAGTGAGCAGTTCTTC. The gene calls are TRBV19 and TRBJ2-1, with TRBD2 matching over 13 bases. Germline V gene data show CDR1 as LNHDA and CDR2 as SQIVND (reference sequence). The CDR3 length is 15 residues. Trimming took 5 bases from V and 9 from J; bases not matched to a gene: 7.

The rearrangement links TRBV9 to TRBJ1-1; the D gene is possibly TRBD1 (6 bases). The germline V gene encodes CDR1 SGDLS and CDR2 YYNGEE. The CDR3 has 15 residues. V lost 4 bases and J 4 bases, leaving 17 bases between the germline ends. The CDR3 loop reads CASSPDPRGGTEAFF. CDR3 DNA sequence: TGTGCCAGCAGCCCCGACCCCAGGGGAGGCACTGAAGCTTTCTTT.

This clonotype has ten or more counts. The rearrangement uses TRBV7-6 and TRBJ2-2, with TRBD1 matching over 7 bases. CDR1 and CDR2 from the germline V gene are SGHVS and FNYEAQ. CDR3 length: 12 amino acids. V was pared by 8 bases and J by 3 bases, with 0 bases of the junction left unmatched. The CDR3 loop is CASQGDTGELFF. CDR3 bases: TGTGCCAGCCAGGGGGACACCGGGGAGCTGTTTTTT.

This clonotype was picked up a small number of times. The chain joins TRBV5-1 to TRBJ2-7; 8 bases fit TRBD1. Germline loops: CDR1 SGHRS, CDR2 YFSETQ. J was trimmed by 6 bases and V by 0 bases; bases with no gene match: 5. The CDR3 is 14 amino acids. The CDR3 sequence: CASSLGQGWPEQYF. The CDR3 nucleotides read TGCGCCAGCAGCTTGGGACAGGGGTGGCCCGAGCAGTACTTC.